The rows below give T cell receptor beta chains drawn from one sample of a study of blood T cells in healthy people across ages. TCRdb fed the 5' RACE reads into MiXCR, producing one record per CDR3 protein. Altogether around 1.5 million distinct CDR3 sequences are present, around 55% being singletons, with the ten largest covering 5% to 7%. Sequenced: blood. Source of these receptors: a man between 18 and 35 years old in good health. The CDR3 runs from the conserved cysteine through the conserved F or W. The D gene is left open where the match is weak. Clone sizes are given selectively: once, few, many, or a class where the clone is expanded.

CDR3 protein: CSVVPFNNEQYF
CDR3 DNA: TGCAGCGTTGTACCTTTTAACAATGAGCAGTACTTC
clone size: .
V gene: TRBV29-1
D gene: .
J gene: TRBJ2-5

CDR3 protein: CASSGGLGNTEAFF
CDR3 DNA: TGCGCCAGCAGCGGGGGACTGGGGAACACTGAAGCTTTCTTT
clone size: .
V gene: TRBV5-1
D gene: .
J gene: TRBJ1-1

CDR3 protein: CASSVGPSGRTDTQYF
CDR3 DNA: TGTGCCAGCAGCGTAGGGCCTAGCGGGAGGACAGATACGCAGTATTTT
clone size: .
V gene: TRBV9
D gene: TRBD2
J gene: TRBJ2-3

CDR3 protein: CASSQSEGGYGYTF
CDR3 DNA: TGCGCCAGCAGCCAATCGGAGGGAGGCTATGGCTACACCTTC
clone size: .
V gene: TRBV4-1
D gene: .
J gene: TRBJ1-2

CDR3 protein: CSARDPGQGIYEQYF
CDR3 DNA: TGCAGTGCTAGAGATCCGGGACAGGGAATATACGAGCAGTACTTC
clone size: .
V gene: TRBV20-1
D gene: TRBD1
J gene: TRBJ2-7

CDR3 protein: CASSSLVGRREQFF
CDR3 DNA: TGTGCCAGCAGTTCTTTAGTGGGACGGCGTGAGCAGTTCTTC
clone size: .
V gene: TRBV27
D gene: .
J gene: TRBJ2-1

CDR3 protein: CSVDLPSPSGGEQYF
CDR3 DNA: TGCAGCGTTGATCTGCCTAGCCCATCAGGAGGGGAGCAGTACTTC
clone size: few
V gene: TRBV29-1
D gene: .
J gene: TRBJ2-7

CDR3 protein: CSVSLVGDDKTQYF
CDR3 DNA: TGCAGTGTCTCCTTAGTGGGAGATGATAAGACCCAGTACTTC
clone size: .
V gene: TRBV20-1
D gene: .
J gene: TRBJ2-5

CDR3 protein: CASSWPLMNTEAFF
CDR3 DNA: TGTGCCAGCAGCTGGCCGCTCATGAACACTGAAGCTTTCTTT
clone size: .
V gene: TRBV7-9
D gene: .
J gene: TRBJ1-1

CDR3 protein: CATRPAGRNEQFF
CDR3 DNA: TGTGCCACCAGGCCAGCGGGAAGGAATGAGCAGTTCTTC
clone size: .
V gene: TRBV15
D gene: TRBD2
J gene: TRBJ2-1

CDR3 protein: CASPANSPPCQNQPQHF
CDR3 DNA: TGTGCCAGCCCCGCAAATAGTCCACCGTGTCAGAATCAGCCCCAGCATTTT
clone size: .
V gene: TRBV6-2/TRBV6-3
D gene: .
J gene: TRBJ1-5

CDR3 protein: CASSLRAGGGEQFF
CDR3 DNA: TGTGCCAGCAGTTTACGAGCGGGAGGGGGTGAGCAGTTCTTC
clone size: .
V gene: TRBV6-6
D gene: TRBD2
J gene: TRBJ2-1

CDR3 protein: CASSKYVGNTEAFF
CDR3 DNA: TGTGCCAGCAGCAAATACGTCGGGAACACTGAAGCTTTCTTT
clone size: .
V gene: TRBV7-2
D gene: .
J gene: TRBJ1-1

CDR3 protein: CASKVQGGNIQYF
CDR3 DNA: TGTGCCAGCAAGGTCCAGGGAGGGAACATTCAGTACTTC
clone size: .
V gene: TRBV6-5
D gene: TRBD2
J gene: TRBJ2-4

CDR3 protein: CASSLTAGVRDEQYF
CDR3 DNA: TGCGCCAGCAGCTTAACGGCGGGAGTTAGGGACGAGCAGTACTTC
clone size: .
V gene: TRBV5-1
D gene: TRBD2
J gene: TRBJ2-7

CDR3 protein: CASGTLGTSRPHEQYF
CDR3 DNA: TGTGCTAGTGGCACCTTAGGGACTAGCAGACCGCACGAGCAGTACTTC
clone size: .
V gene: TRBV12-5
D gene: TRBD2
J gene: TRBJ2-7

CDR3 protein: CASSDTSYEQYF
CDR3 DNA: TGTGCCAGCAGTGACACTTCCTACGAGCAGTACTTC
clone size: .
V gene: TRBV25-1
D gene: .
J gene: TRBJ2-7

CDR3 protein: CASSYQGQGRVDTQYF
CDR3 DNA: TGTGCCAGCAGTTACCAGGGACAGGGGAGGGTAGATACGCAGTATTTT
clone size: .
V gene: TRBV6-5
D gene: TRBD1
J gene: TRBJ2-3

CDR3 protein: CASTFGTAYGYTF
CDR3 DNA: TGTGCCAGCACCTTTGGGACAGCTTATGGCTACACCTTC
clone size: .
V gene: TRBV12-3/TRBV12-4
D gene: TRBD1
J gene: TRBJ1-2

CDR3 protein: CASSQVRSGMNTDTQYF
CDR3 DNA: TGTGCCAGCAGCCAAGTTCGCTCAGGGATGAACACAGATACGCAGTATTTT
clone size: .
V gene: TRBV4-2
D gene: .
J gene: TRBJ2-3

CDR3 protein: CASSALPGQAGGTNYGYTF
CDR3 DNA: TGTGCCAGCAGTGCTTTGCCGGGACAAGCTGGGGGAACTAACTATGGCTACACCTTC
clone size: .
V gene: TRBV2
D gene: .
J gene: TRBJ1-2

CDR3 protein: CASSQRPGTAYEQYF
CDR3 DNA: TGTGCCAGCAGCCAACGTCCCGGGACAGCCTACGAGCAGTACTTC
clone size: .
V gene: TRBV3-1
D gene: TRBD1
J gene: TRBJ2-7

CDR3 protein: CASSLAGVRGQYF
CDR3 DNA: TGTGCCAGCAGCCTAGCGGGAGTTCGGGGGCAGTACTTC
clone size: .
V gene: TRBV7-2
D gene: TRBD2
J gene: TRBJ2-4

CDR3 protein: CRATTSSNEQFF
CDR3 DNA: TGCAGGGCTACGACTAGTAGCAATGAGCAGTTCTTC
clone size: .
V gene: TRBV20-1
D gene: .
J gene: TRBJ2-1

CDR3 protein: CASSQERGGLYEQYF
CDR3 DNA: TGTGCCAGCAGCCAAGAGCGGGGGGGCCTCTACGAGCAGTACTTC
clone size: .
V gene: TRBV4-2
D gene: TRBD2
J gene: TRBJ2-7

CDR3 protein: CSAGDAAGGTDTQYF
CDR3 DNA: TGCAGTGCTGGAGACGCAGCGGGGGGTACAGATACGCAGTATTTT
clone size: .
V gene: TRBV20-1
D gene: TRBD2
J gene: TRBJ2-3

CDR3 protein: CASSLPRTGVGTQYF
CDR3 DNA: TGTGCCAGCAGTTTACCGCGGACAGGGGTTGGTACGCAGTATTTT
clone size: .
V gene: TRBV27
D gene: TRBD1
J gene: TRBJ2-3

CDR3 protein: CASSLFLQGSTDTQYF
CDR3 DNA: TGTGCCAGCTCACTTTTCCTTCAGGGAAGCACAGATACGCAGTATTTT
clone size: .
V gene: TRBV18
D gene: .
J gene: TRBJ2-3

CDR3 protein: CASRTDRDGYEQYF
CDR3 DNA: TGTGCCAGCAGAACCGACAGGGACGGCTACGAGCAGTACTTC
clone size: few
V gene: TRBV6-6
D gene: TRBD1
J gene: TRBJ2-7

CDR3 protein: CASSRQLTNEKLFF
CDR3 DNA: TGTGCCAGCAGTAGACAGCTAACTAATGAAAAACTGTTTTTT
clone size: .
V gene: TRBV6-6
D gene: .
J gene: TRBJ1-4

CDR3 protein: CASSQDAYRGGYTF
CDR3 DNA: TGCGCCAGCAGCCAAGATGCGTACCGGGGCGGCTACACCTTC
clone size: few
V gene: TRBV4-1
D gene: .
J gene: TRBJ1-2

CDR3 protein: CATSREPGTSAYNEQFF
CDR3 DNA: TGTGCCACCAGCAGAGAGCCGGGGACTAGCGCGTACAATGAGCAGTTCTTC
clone size: .
V gene: TRBV15
D gene: TRBD2
J gene: TRBJ2-1

CDR3 protein: CASSQVGGREQFF
CDR3 DNA: TGCGCCAGCAGCCAAGTCGGGGGGAGGGAGCAGTTCTTC
clone size: .
V gene: TRBV4-1
D gene: TRBD2
J gene: TRBJ2-1

CDR3 protein: CASRMTRYRQGPNYGYTF
CDR3 DNA: TGTGCCAGCAGAATGACCCGATATCGACAGGGACCTAACTATGGCTACACCTTC
clone size: .
V gene: TRBV6-1
D gene: TRBD1
J gene: TRBJ1-2

CDR3 protein: CSARSRGYWGYDDTEAFF
CDR3 DNA: TGCAGTGCTAGAAGCAGGGGTTACTGGGGATACGACGACACTGAAGCTTTCTTT
clone size: many
V gene: TRBV20-1
D gene: .
J gene: TRBJ1-1

CDR3 protein: CASSLGRVRDRGYEQYF
CDR3 DNA: TGTGCCAGCAGCTTAGGTCGAGTCCGGGACAGAGGGTACGAGCAGTACTTC
clone size: few
V gene: TRBV7-6
D gene: TRBD1
J gene: TRBJ2-7

CDR3 protein: CASSLPLGGTYTF
CDR3 DNA: TGTGCCAGCAGTTTACCCCTCGGAGGGACCTACACCTTC
clone size: few
V gene: TRBV12-3/TRBV12-4
D gene: .
J gene: TRBJ1-2